The 21 T cell receptor beta chains presented below share a single source sample, sequenced in a study of Ad26.COV2.S vaccination and SARS-CoV-2 variants (dated by TCRdb to the early 2020s). Libraries were made using the immunoSEQ multiplex PCR assay. Here the immuneACCESS table is served through TCRdb, limited to in-frame sequences with V and J called. Missing clones are a known gap in these copies; in checked studies unresolved V genes cover under half, and the rest lacks a known reason. The sample profile shows some 320,000 clones; roughly 80% of them were found once. 2.1% of the sample rests with the top ten. The treatment or condition label corresponds to: some 20 received Ad26.COV2.S at low or high dose, single or two shots; about 5 received placebo; per-sample allocation not given. For vaccine and placebo recipients, repertoires were sequenced using samples collected on day 63 after the first injection.

This specimen consisted of peripheral blood, obtained in a trial of Ad26.COV2.S vaccine versus placebo. These receptor sequences come from a person aged 18-60 years who received the Ad26.COV2.S COVID-19 vaccine or a placebo.

V gene TRBV27 combines with J gene TRBJ2-7; D might be TRBD1 (6 bases). The V gene lost 6 bases and the J gene lost 0 bases, with 9 bases spanning the gap. The V gene's germline CDR1 is MNHEY and CDR2 SMNVEV (reference sequence). The CDR3 spans 13 residues. The CDR3 coding sequence is TGTGCCAGCAGGGGGGCAAGCTCCTACGAGCAGTACTTC. Its translation is CASRGASSYEQYF.

This CDR3 reads CASSLELDTEAFF. The CDR3, as DNA: TGCGCCAGCAGCTTGGAACTGGACACTGAAGCTTTCTTT. V is TRBV5-1 and J is TRBJ1-1; D is unclear. Looked up from germline, CDR1 is SGHRS and CDR2 is YFSETQ. Trimming removed 0 bases at V and 3 bases at J, with 6 bases between. The CDR3 consists of 13 residues.

The chain joins TRBV5-1 to TRBJ2-1, with D possibly called TRBD1 or TRBD2 (5 bases each). Trimming cost V 0 bases and J 5 bases, with 12 bases left between them. The CDR3 has 15 amino acids. Per the germline V gene, CDR1 is SGHRS and CDR2 is YFSETQ. The CDR3 DNA reads as TGCGCCAGCAGCTTGGGGCAGGGAGTGAACAATGAGCAGTTCTTC. Protein sequence: CASSLGQGVNNEQFF.

This clone was picked up a small number of times. The chain combines TRBV2 with TRBJ1-6, with D possibly TRBD1 on 6 matching bases. Trimming left V 2 bases short and J 8 bases short, with 19 bases between. CDR1 is SNHLY and CDR2 is FYNNEI in the germline V gene. The CDR3 has 17 amino acids. The CDR3 protein is CASSEFMETGQHSPLHF. CDR3 nucleotide sequence: TGTGCCAGCAGTGAATTCATGGAGACAGGTCAACATTCACCCCTCCACTTT.

V usage is TRBV30 and J usage is TRBJ2-2; no definite D call. The V gene lost 2 bases and the J gene lost 3 bases, with 1 base spanning the gap. The germline CDR1 and CDR2 sequences are GTSNPN and SVGIG (reference sequence). The CDR3 has 11 residues. The CDR3 here is CAWSYTGELFF. The CDR3 coding sequence is TGTGCCTGGAGTTACACCGGGGAGCTGTTTTTT. Looking up the rest from reference TRBV30 and TRBJ2-2 gives the full variable domain: SQTIHQWPATLVQPVGSPLSLECTVEGTSNPNLYWYRQAAGRGLQLLFYSVGIGQISSEVPQNLSASRPQDRQFILSSKKLLLSDSGFYLCAWSYTGELFFGEGSRLTVL.

This chain joins TRBV6-5 and TRBJ2-1; tentatively, D is TRBD2 (5 bases). Germline V lookup: CDR1 MNHEY, CDR2 SVGAGI. V gave up 3 bases and J gave up 0 bases, with 9 bases separating them. The CDR3 has 15 amino acids. The CDR3 nucleotides are TGTGCCAGCAGTTATTCAGCGGCCTCCTACAATGAGCAGTTCTTC. This gives the protein CASSYSAASYNEQFF.

The rearrangement links TRBV11-3 to TRBJ2-5, with a weak D call TRBD2 (6 bases). The germline CDR1 and CDR2 sequences are SGHNT and YENEEA. The V and J ends lost 3 bases and 0 bases respectively, with 8 bases between them. The CDR3 sequence is 14 residues long. The CDR3 nucleotides read TGTGCCAGCAGCTTTAGCGGTTACCAAGAGACCCAGTACTTC. As protein: CASSFSGYQETQYF. The full variable domain, its missing parts supplied by reference TRBV11-3 and TRBJ2-5, is EAGVVQSPRYKIIEKKQPVAFWCNPISGHNTLYWYLQNLGQGPELLIRYENEEAVDDSQLPKDRFSAERLKGVDSTLKIQPAELGDSAVYLCASSFSGYQETQYFGPGTRLLVL.

This clone was seen a handful of times. V is TRBV7-9 and J is TRBJ2-7, with no clear D. The germline CDR1 and CDR2 sequences are SEHNR and FQNEAQ (reference sequence). This CDR3 has 16 amino acids. The ends were cut back, 3 bases at V and 0 bases at J, with 15 bases in the middle. The CDR3 DNA reads TGTGCCAGCAGCTTTGGGTATGGCTCCAGCTCCTACGAGCAGTACTTC. Translating gives CASSFGYGSSSYEQYF.

The gene calls are TRBV5-5 and TRBJ2-1; 7 positions agree with TRBD2. With 3 bases clipped from V and 7 bases from J, the junction kept 13 bases outside the gene matches. The CDR3 covers 16 residues. CDR1 is SGHKS, CDR2 YYEKEE, per germline (reference sequence). The CDR3 protein is CASSYIGDLGGNEQFF. The CDR3, as DNA: TGTGCCAGCAGCTACATAGGGGACCTCGGGGGGAATGAGCAGTTCTTC.

This chain uses TRBV5-1 with TRBJ2-6; no clear D. Germline assignment: CDR1 SGHRS and CDR2 YFSETQ. The CDR3 extends over 14 amino acids. Trimming took off 4 bases at V and 2 bases at J, with 7 bases between the two ends. Here the CDR3 reads CASSEAAGANVLTF. The DNA for the CDR3 is TGCGCCAGCAGCGAGGCGGCTGGGGCCAACGTCCTGACTTTC.

This chain links TRBV10-3 with TRBJ2-2, with D possibly being TRBD1 or TRBD2 (6 bases each). The CDR3 runs to 15 residues. V gave up 10 bases and J gave up 2 bases, with 17 bases separating them. Germline CDR1 ENHRY, CDR2 SYGVKD. CDR3 coding DNA: TGTGCCACCAAGATGGGGGGCACAAACACCGGGGAGCTGTTTTTT. Its translation: CATKMGGTNTGELFF.

J is TRBJ1-2 and V is TRBV27, with a weak D call TRBD1 (5 bases). V lost 6 bases, J lost 2 bases, and 13 bases lay in between. Germline V lookup: CDR1 MNHEY, CDR2 SMNVEV (reference sequence). The CDR3 sequence is 14 residues long. DNA for the CDR3: TGTGCCAGCAGAGCCTCGGGGCGAAACTATGGCTACACCTTC. Translated: CASRASGRNYGYTF.

V gene TRBV29-1 combines with J gene TRBJ1-2; D not certain. Trimming shortened V by 3 bases and J by 1 base, and 3 bases separated the two germline ends. Germline V gene sequence: CDR1 SQVTM, CDR2 ANQGSEA. The CDR3 runs 11 residues. CDR3 amino acids: CSVDRNYGYTF. CDR3 coding DNA: TGCAGCGTTGATCGTAACTATGGCTACACCTTC.

This clone was found once. V usage is TRBV7-8 and J usage is TRBJ2-5; no reliable D call. CDR3 length: 16 residues. V was clipped by 5 bases and J by 3 bases, with 19 bases between them. The germline V gene encodes CDR1 SGHVS and CDR2 FQNEAQ. The chain's CDR3 is CASSSRWAQQKETQYF. CDR3 DNA sequence: TGTGCCAGCAGCAGCCGTTGGGCGCAGCAAAAAGAGACCCAGTACTTC.

The rearrangement joins TRBV3-1 (or the pseudogene TRBV3-2) to TRBJ2-3; D gene ambiguous. Trimming took 2 bases from V and 4 from J, leaving 13 bases between them. The length of the CDR3 is 15 residues. CDR1 LGHDT and CDR2 YNNKEL come from the germline V gene (reference sequence). The DNA for the CDR3 is TGTGCCAGCAGCCAATGGTCCTTAACCCCAGATACGCAGTATTTT. Protein: CASSQWSLTPDTQYF.

This chain links TRBV19 with TRBJ2-3, with TRBD2 matching over 8 bases. The CDR3 is 19 residues long. V shed 6 bases and J 4 bases; nucleotides not matched to a gene: 21. Germline V gene data show CDR1 as LNHDA and CDR2 as SQIVND (reference sequence). CDR3 sequence reads: CASRREGAGALGAPDTQYF. DNA of the CDR3: TGTGCCAGTAGAAGGGAGGGAGCGGGGGCCCTCGGGGCCCCAGATACGCAGTATTTT.

V and J are TRBV5-6 and TRBJ1-1; D is unclear. The CDR3 contains 15 residues. In germline, CDR1 is SGHDT, CDR2 YYEEEE. V lost 4 bases and J lost 1, with 14 bases in between. In nucleotides, the CDR3 is TGTGCCAGCAGCCTCAATAAAGGGTGGAACACTGAAGCTTTCTTT. The encoded protein is CASSLNKGWNTEAFF.

This chain joins TRBV2 and TRBJ1-4; 7 positions match TRBD1. V was clipped by 8 bases and J by 6 bases; unmatched bases: 15. Germline CDR1 is SNHLY and CDR2 is FYNNEI. The CDR3 is 16 residues long. The CDR3 DNA follows: TGTGCCAGCCATTCTCCGGGCGACAGGGTCGATGAAAAACTGTTTTTT. Translated: CASHSPGDRVDEKLFF. The variable domain in full, completed from reference TRBV2 and TRBJ1-4, reads EPEVTQTPSHQVTQMGQEVILRCVPISNHLYFYWYRQILGQKVEFLVSFYNNEISEKSEIFDDQFSVERPDGSNFTLKIRSTKLEDSAMYFCASHSPGDRVDEKLFFGSGTQLSVL.

The V and J genes are TRBV3-1 (or the pseudogene TRBV3-2) and TRBJ2-1, with TRBD1 identical over 8 bases. Germline-derived CDR1 and CDR2 are LGHDT and YNNKEL (reference sequence). There are 14 residues in the CDR3. V lost 0 bases to trimming and J lost 9 bases; unmatched junction nucleotides: 4. The CDR3 bases are TGTGCCAGCAGCCAAGAGACAGGGGCTGGTGAGCAGTTCTTC. The encoded protein is CASSQETGAGEQFF.

The genes are TRBV10-1 and TRBJ1-5; the match to TRBD1 covers 7 bases. The CDR3 covers 16 residues. With V trimmed by 11 bases and J by 2 bases, 15 bases remained unmatched. Germline V gene sequence: CDR1 WNHNN, CDR2 SYGVQD (reference sequence). Here the CDR3 reads CAGPKGTASRNQPQHF. The CDR3 nucleotides are TGCGCCGGACCGAAGGGGACAGCCTCACGCAATCAGCCCCAGCATTTT.

This clone has only one observation. The chain has TRBV28 and TRBJ2-7; tentatively, D is TRBD2 (6 bases). Germline loops: CDR1 MDHEN, CDR2 SYDVKM. The CDR3 is 14 amino acids. The CDR3 sequence: CAGSRGTDLYEQYF. CDR3 coding DNA: TGTGCAGGTTCTCGCGGGACGGACCTTTACGAGCAGTACTTC.